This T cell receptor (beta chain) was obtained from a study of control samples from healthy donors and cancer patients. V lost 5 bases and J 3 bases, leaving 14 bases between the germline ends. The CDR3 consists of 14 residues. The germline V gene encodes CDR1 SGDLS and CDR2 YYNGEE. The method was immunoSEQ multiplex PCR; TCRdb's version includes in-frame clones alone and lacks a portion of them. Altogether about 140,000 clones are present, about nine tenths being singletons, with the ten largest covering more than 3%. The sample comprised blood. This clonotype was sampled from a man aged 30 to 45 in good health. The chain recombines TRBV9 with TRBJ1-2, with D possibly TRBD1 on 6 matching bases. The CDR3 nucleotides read TGTGCCAGCAGTCTAGGGTCAGGGGACTATGGCTACACCTTC. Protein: CASSLGSGDYGYTF.